Listed below are T cell receptor beta chains from one sample, sequenced in a study of STAT3 mutations in large granular lymphocyte leukemia. Libraries were prepared by immunoSEQ multiplex PCR; TCRdb keeps only in-frame clonotypes and omits some of them. The repertoire holds under 20,000 clones, with roughly 90% as singletons. Sequenced input: peripheral blood mononuclear cells. The source of these receptors is a man between 60 and 75 years old with T-cell large granular lymphocyte leukemia. Some clones in this sample may be carry-over from other donors' samples. The CDR3 runs from the conserved cysteine through the conserved F or W. The D gene is left open where the match is weak. Clone sizes are given selectively: once, few, many, or a class where the clone is expanded.

v_gene	d_gene	j_gene	abundance	CDR3aa	CDR3nt
TRBV5-1	-	TRBJ2-2	-	CASSLIGGTGELFF	TGCGCCAGCAGCCTAATCGGGGGCACCGGGGAGCTGTTTTTT
TRBV18	TRBD2	TRBJ2-7	-	CASSPLSPGGDEQYF	TGTGCCAGCTCACCACTTTCCCCGGGAGGCGACGAGCAGTACTTC
TRBV6-6	TRBD1	TRBJ1-3	-	CASSDREGGNTIYF	TGTGCCAGCAGTGACAGGGAGGGTGGAAACACCATATATTTT
TRBV5-4	-	TRBJ1-4	-	CASSVPGGMNEKLFF	TGTGCCAGCAGCGTCCCTGGAGGGATGAATGAAAAACTGTTTTTT
TRBV4-3	-	TRBJ2-3	-	CASSHFGGGDTDTQYF	TGCGCCAGCAGCCATTTCGGAGGGGGAGATACAGATACGCAGTATTTT
TRBV5-1	-	TRBJ1-1	-	CASSLRQPGGTEAFF	TGCGCCAGCAGCTTACGGCAGCCTGGCGGCACTGAAGCTTTCTTT
TRBV7-9	-	TRBJ1-1	-	CAKSEGDGAEAFF	TGTGCCAAAAGTGAAGGGGATGGGGCTGAAGCTTTCTTT
TRBV6-5	-	TRBJ1-6	-	CASKGMGGNSPLHF	TGTGCCAGCAAGGGAATGGGGGGAAATTCACCCCTCCACTTT
TRBV5-1	-	TRBJ1-2	-	CATDTWCYTF	TGCGCCACCGATACTTGGTGTTACACCTTC
TRBV19	TRBD1	TRBJ1-5	-	CASSTLSTGVSNQPQHF	TGTGCCAGTAGTACCTTATCAACAGGGGTAAGCAATCAGCCCCAGCATTTT
TRBV5-1	-	TRBJ2-7	-	CASSLGFYEQYF	TGCGCCAGCAGCTTAGGCTTCTACGAGCAGTACTTC
TRBV19	TRBD1	TRBJ1-5	-	CASSRPATGGNQPQHF	TGTGCCAGTAGTAGGCCCGCTACAGGGGGCAATCAGCCCCAGCATTTT
TRBV5-3	TRBD2	TRBJ2-5	-	CARSGLAGETQYF	TGTGCCAGAAGTGGACTAGCGGGAGAGACCCAGTACTTC
TRBV6-1	-	TRBJ2-7	-	CATIPPSLDEQYF	TGTGCCACCATCCCGCCTAGCCTCGACGAGCAGTACTTC
TRBV5-1	-	TRBJ2-2	-	CASSLVPRAGELFF	TGCGCCAGCAGCTTGGTCCCAAGGGCCGGGGAGCTGTTTTTT
TRBV5-1	-	TRBJ2-7	few	CASSLDGRGPYEQYF	TGCGCCAGCAGCTTGGACGGCAGAGGGCCCTACGAGCAGTACTTC
TRBV5-4	-	TRBJ1-5	-	CASSPGRGSNQPQHF	TGTGCCAGCAGCCCTGGACGAGGGAGCAATCAGCCCCAGCATTTT
TRBV5-5	TRBD2	TRBJ2-5	once	CASSTTSGRAGETQYF	TGTGCCAGCAGCACAACTAGCGGGAGGGCCGGGGAGACCCAGTACTTC
TRBV13	-	TRBJ2-7	-	CASSLGIVRYEQYF	TGTGCCAGCAGCTTGGGGATAGTGCGATACGAGCAGTACTTC
TRBV7-8	TRBD1	TRBJ2-3	few	CASSMTGGQDTQYF	TGTGCCAGCAGTATGACAGGGGGCCAAGATACGCAGTATTTT
TRBV2	TRBD2	TRBJ2-3	-	CASSTTSVGTDTQYF	TGTGCCAGCAGCACGACTAGCGTCGGCACAGATACGCAGTATTTT
TRBV28	-	TRBJ2-2	-	CATLRQVHGELFF	TGTGCCACCCTAAGACAGGTGCACGGGGAGCTGTTTTTT
TRBV18	-	TRBJ2-4	-	CASSAGSRADIQYF	TGTGCCAGCTCGGCGGGGAGCAGGGCGGACATTCAGTACTTC
TRBV6-4	-	TRBJ2-2	-	CASSDRIQGPLNTGELFF	TGTGCCAGCAGTGACCGCATACAGGGTCCGTTGAACACCGGGGAGCTGTTTTTT
TRBV29-1	-	TRBJ2-3	-	CSFRDPIPRDTQYF	TGCAGCTTCCGGGACCCAATCCCTAGGGATACGCAGTATTTT
TRBV2	TRBD2	TRBJ2-3	-	CASSGFFGRGSTDTQYF	TGTGCCAGCAGTGGCTTCTTCGGGAGGGGTAGCACAGATACGCAGTATTTT
TRBV18	TRBD2	TRBJ2-1	-	CASSWTSGNLNEQFF	TGTGCCAGCTCTTGGACTAGCGGGAATCTCAATGAGCAGTTCTTC
TRBV27	-	TRBJ2-5	-	CASRLNRAQETQYF	TGTGCCAGCAGACTCAACAGGGCCCAAGAGACCCAGTACTTC
TRBV7-9	-	TRBJ2-5	-	CASSPGRTEETQYF	TGTGCCAGCAGCCCCGGTAGGACGGAAGAGACCCAGTACTTC
TRBV29-1	-	TRBJ2-1	-	CSVGAGGHDPEQFF	TGCAGCGTTGGAGCCGGAGGACACGATCCTGAGCAGTTCTTC
TRBV7-7	TRBD1	TRBJ2-7	-	CASSPRQGANEQYF	TGTGCTAGCAGCCCAAGACAGGGGGCTAACGAGCAGTACTTC
TRBV13	-	TRBJ2-1	-	CASSGGGEGVSEQFF	TGTGCCAGCAGCGGGGGCGGGGAGGGAGTCAGCGAGCAGTTCTTC
TRBV5-6	-	TRBJ2-5	-	CASSLDRGWGRETQYF	TGTGCCAGCAGCTTGGACCGGGGGTGGGGACGGGAGACCCAGTACTTC
TRBV27	-	TRBJ2-7	-	CASSLEGSPSSYEQYF	TGTGCCAGCAGTTTAGAGGGCAGTCCTAGCTCCTACGAGCAGTACTTC
TRBV18	TRBD1	TRBJ1-1	once	CASSPTGTGVNTEAFF	TGTGCCAGCTCACCAACCGGGACAGGCGTGAACACTGAAGCTTTCTTT
TRBV5-3	TRBD1	TRBJ1-1	-	CARTFEASPTGGNTEAFF	TGTGCCAGAACCTTCGAGGCCTCACCGACAGGGGGGAACACTGAAGCTTTCTTT
TRBV11-1	TRBD1	TRBJ2-3	-	CASSFPKGGGADTQYF	TGTGCCAGCAGCTTCCCAAAAGGGGGCGGCGCAGATACGCAGTATTTT
TRBV23-1	-	TRBJ2-2	-	CASSQWGQGWHTGELFF	TGCGCCAGCAGTCAATGGGGGCAGGGATGGCACACCGGGGAGCTGTTTTTT
TRBV7-3	-	TRBJ1-1	-	CASSFSGNTEAFF	TGTGCCAGCAGCTTTTCTGGTAACACTGAAGCTTTCTTT
TRBV5-7	TRBD1	TRBJ2-5	-	CASSSQGENQETQYF	TGTGCCAGCAGCTCTCAGGGGGAGAACCAAGAGACCCAGTACTTC
TRBV6-1	-	TRBJ1-5	-	CASLDRGGNQPQHF	TGTGCCAGCTTAGACCGAGGGGGCAATCAGCCCCAGCATTTT
TRBV28	TRBD2	TRBJ2-7	once	CASSGPSGSSFEQYF	TGTGCCAGCAGTGGTCCTAGCGGGAGTTCTTTCGAGCAGTACTTC
TRBV6-5	TRBD1	TRBJ1-1	-	CASTPWDRGRGEAFF	TGTGCCAGCACCCCTTGGGACAGGGGACGGGGTGAAGCTTTCTTT
TRBV27	-	TRBJ1-5	-	CASSPPGLINQPQHF	TGTGCCAGCAGTCCCCCGGGACTGATCAATCAGCCCCAGCATTTT
TRBV30	-	TRBJ1-4	-	CAWSKGRGEKLFF	TGTGCCTGGAGTAAAGGACGGGGAGAAAAACTGTTTTTT
TRBV10-3	-	TRBJ1-2	-	CAISEGGRAGYTF	TGTGCCATCAGTGAGGGGGGGCGTGCTGGCTACACCTTC
TRBV28	TRBD2	TRBJ2-3	-	CASPPQTSGTDTQYF	TGTGCCAGCCCCCCACAGACTAGCGGCACAGATACGCAGTATTTT
TRBV7-2	TRBD1	TRBJ1-5	-	CASSPDRVQPQHF	TGTGCCAGCAGCCCGGACAGGGTCCAGCCCCAGCATTTT